Below are 27 T cell receptor beta chains sequenced from a single sample in a study of blood T cell repertoires in COVID-19. Repertoires were generated with immunoSEQ multiplex PCR, while TCRdb's copy carries only in-frame clones and drops some. Found here are over 85,000 clones, roughly 87% of them singletons; the top ten hold 2% to 2.5%. Sample: peripheral blood. The receptors derive from a man aged 50-60 years with active COVID-19.

V and J are TRBV30 and TRBJ1-1; D uncertain. There are 14 residues in the CDR3. V lost 0 bases, J lost 4 bases, and 12 bases lay in between. Germline V gives CDR1 GTSNPN, CDR2 SVGIG (reference sequence). The CDR3 spells CAWSVSVRVTEAFF. The CDR3 nucleotides are TGTGCCTGGAGTGTAAGTGTGAGGGTCACTGAAGCTTTCTTT.

The chain carries TRBV6-6 and TRBJ2-2; 8 bases fit TRBD2. V was clipped by 7 bases and J by 2 bases; unmatched bases: 3. CDR1 and CDR2 (germline): MNHNY, SVGAGI (reference sequence). The CDR3 is made up of 14 amino acids. The CDR3: CASKTSGNTGELFF. DNA of the CDR3: TGTGCCAGCAAAACTAGCGGAAACACCGGGGAGCTGTTTTTT.

This rearrangement joins TRBV5-1 to TRBJ2-3, with 11 bases matching TRBD2. V dropped 2 bases and J dropped 6; count of bases not matched to a gene: 8. From germline, CDR1 is SGHRS and CDR2 YFSETQ. This CDR3 spans 16 amino acids. The DNA of the CDR3 is TGCGCCAGCAGCTTCACTAGCGGGGGAAGACCGGATACGCAGTATTTT. Its protein product is CASSFTSGGRPDTQYF.

The chain carries TRBV7-8 and TRBJ2-3; D is ambiguous. There are 13 residues in the CDR3. Germline CDR1 is SGHVS and CDR2 is FQNEAQ. Trimming left V 1 base short and J 4 bases short, with 6 bases between. CDR3 in DNA: TGTGCCAGCAGCTTAGAGGAGCCAGATACGCAGTATTTT. This sequence encodes CASSLEEPDTQYF.

The chain couples TRBV9 to TRBJ2-3, with 8 bases aligning to TRBD2. J gave up 4 bases and V 3 bases, and 4 bases lay outside the gene matches. Germline V CDR1 and CDR2: SGDLS, YYNGEE. The CDR3 totals 14 residues. CDR3 protein: CASSAGLAPDTQYF. As DNA, the CDR3 is TGTGCCAGCAGCGCCGGACTAGCCCCAGATACGCAGTATTTT.

The V gene is TRBV2, the J gene TRBJ1-1; no clear D gene. Germline-derived CDR1 and CDR2 are SNHLY and FYNNEI. Deletions cut 7 bases from V and 0 bases from J, with 9 bases between. The CDR3 covers 13 residues. The DNA of the CDR3 is TGTGCCAGCAAGAAGAGGCTGAACACTGAAGCTTTCTTT. As protein: CASKKRLNTEAFF.

The count of this clone is one. This chain uses TRBV6-5 with TRBJ1-1; 9 bases match TRBD1. The CDR3 extends over 15 amino acids. Germline V gene sequence: CDR1 MNHEY, CDR2 SVGAGI. Trimming at V came to 6 bases and at J to 8 bases, leaving 13 bases not matched to a gene. In DNA form, the CDR3 reads TGTGCCAGCAGGGGGGACAGGGCCGATTATTCCGAAGCTTTCTTT. Translation gives CASRGDRADYSEAFF.

The rearrangement joins TRBV28 to TRBJ2-1; 11 positions agree with TRBD2. The length of the CDR3 is 14 residues. Germline V CDR1 and CDR2: MDHEN, SYDVKM. Unmatched junction bases numbered 3, after V lost 10 bases and J lost 1 base. CDR3: CATLAGGSYNEQFF. Here the CDR3 DNA reads TGTGCCACCTTAGCGGGGGGGTCCTACAATGAGCAGTTCTTC.

This clone has only one observation. The chain is built from TRBV9 and TRBJ2-2; D perhaps matches TRBD1 (6 bases). The CDR3 runs 15 residues. Germline values: CDR1 SGDLS, CDR2 YYNGEE. The V end was cut by 0 bases, the J end by 2 bases, with 8 bases between. The CDR3: CASSVGGRNTGELFF. For the CDR3, the DNA is TGTGCCAGCAGCGTAGGGGGGCGTAACACCGGGGAGCTGTTTTTT.

The chain employs TRBV11-2 and TRBJ2-7, with D maybe TRBD2 (7 bases). The CDR3 is made up of 16 amino acids. Germline V lookup: CDR1 SGHAT, CDR2 FQNNGV. V lost 5 bases and J lost 0, with 17 bases in between. The chain's CDR3 is CASSPLGGPSSYEQYF. The CDR3 coding sequence is TGTGCCAGCAGCCCCCTCGGGGGGCCAAGCTCCTACGAGCAGTACTTC.

The V gene is TRBV24-1, the J gene TRBJ1-2; unclear D gene. CDR3 length: 14 residues. Per the germline V gene, CDR1 is KGHDR and CDR2 is SFDVKD. Trimming left V 1 base short and J 2 bases short, with 7 bases between. This CDR3 reads CATSDFDKNYGYTF. CDR3 sequence (DNA): TGTGCCACCAGTGATTTTGACAAGAACTATGGCTACACCTTC.

The V gene is TRBV19, the J gene TRBJ2-2; 7 nucleotides line up with TRBD1. The junction had 9 bases not matched to a gene; V was cut back by 7 bases and J by 4 bases. The CDR3 length is 15 residues. Germline values: CDR1 LNHDA, CDR2 SQIVND (reference sequence). The CDR3 DNA is TGTGCCAGTACCAGACAGGGATTATTCACCGGGGAGCTGTTTTTT. Its protein is CASTRQGLFTGELFF.

The chain recombines TRBV2 with TRBJ2-3; 12 positions agree with TRBD2. V gave up 5 bases and J gave up 0 bases; unmatched junction bases: 6. Per the germline V gene, CDR1 is SNHLY and CDR2 is FYNNEI. This CDR3 contains 17 residues. CDR3: CASSRWTSGESTDTQYF. As DNA, the CDR3 is TGTGCCAGCAGTAGGTGGACTAGCGGGGAGAGCACAGATACGCAGTATTTT.

The rearrangement uses TRBV7-8 and TRBJ2-7; TRBD1 agrees at 7 bases. With 4 bases clipped from V and 3 bases from J, the junction kept 12 bases outside the gene matches. Germline V lookup: CDR1 SGHVS, CDR2 FQNEAQ. There are 16 residues in the CDR3. The CDR3 DNA is TGTGCCAGCAGCTCCTTCGGGTCTCCAGGGGGCTACGAGCAGTACTTC. It yields the protein CASSSFGSPGGYEQYF. Variable domain in full (rest from reference TRBV7-8 and TRBJ2-7): GAGVSQSPRYKVAKRGQDVALRCDPISGHVSLFWYQQALGQGPEFLTYFQNEAQLDKSGLPSDRFFAERPEGSVSTLKIQRTQQEDSAVYLCASSSFGSPGGYEQYFGPGTRLTVT.

The V and J genes are TRBV6-1 and TRBJ2-3; D not certain. Trimming removed 0 bases from V and 8 bases from J, with 6 bases in between. The germline gives CDR1 MNHNS, CDR2 SASEGT. The CDR3 runs to 12 residues. DNA for the CDR3: TGTGCCAGCAGTGAAGCGGGCCTTACGCAGTATTTT. Protein product: CASSEAGLTQYF.

This chain links TRBV3-1 (or the pseudogene TRBV3-2) with TRBJ2-1, with 9 bases aligning to TRBD2. This CDR3 contains 14 residues. Trimming at V came to 3 bases and at J to 9 bases, leaving 6 bases not matched to a gene. Germline assignment: CDR1 LGHDT and CDR2 YNNKEL (reference sequence). The CDR3 spells CASSQGGGAGEQFF. In DNA, the CDR3 is TGTGCCAGCAGCCAGGGCGGGGGGGCTGGTGAGCAGTTCTTC.

CDR3: CASSSGQANSPLHF. Here the CDR3 DNA reads TGTGCCAGCAGCTCCGGACAGGCCAATTCACCCCTCCACTTT. The genes are TRBV6-5 and TRBJ1-6; 7 bases are a match to TRBD1. Germline values: CDR1 MNHEY, CDR2 SVGAGI. V was clipped by 6 bases and J by 7 bases; unmatched bases: 6. CDR3 length: 14 residues.

This clone has just one count. The CDR3 nucleotides are TGTGCCAGCAGCGCTGAGGGAGAGACCCAGTACTTC. It specifies CASSAEGETQYF. This chain links TRBV11-3 with TRBJ2-5; weak D call: TRBD2 (5 bases). The CDR3 loop spans 12 amino acids. The V gene lost 5 bases and the J gene lost 4 bases, with 8 bases spanning the gap. Germline V gene sequence: CDR1 SGHNT, CDR2 YENEEA.

The chain carries TRBV6-5 and TRBJ2-7; 9 nucleotides match TRBD1. The trim removed 7 bases at V and 6 bases at J, leaving 7 bases unmatched. The CDR3 is made up of 13 amino acids. Germline CDR1 reads MNHEY; CDR2 reads SVGAGI. CDR3: CASITTGGLEQYF. For the CDR3, the DNA is TGTGCCAGCATCACGACAGGGGGACTCGAGCAGTACTTC.

This clone was seen just once. The V gene is TRBV6-6, the J gene TRBJ1-3; no firm D call. From germline, CDR1 is MNHNY and CDR2 SVGAGI (reference sequence). The V gene lost 10 bases and the J gene lost 0 bases, with 19 bases spanning the gap. The CDR3 is 16 amino acids. This CDR3 reads CATGKGGGISGNTIYF. The CDR3 coding sequence is TGTGCCACCGGGAAGGGTGGTGGGATCTCTGGAAACACCATATATTTT.

This chain uses TRBV6-2 or TRBV6-3 with TRBJ1-5, with a tentative D call TRBD1 (6 bases). The ends were cut back, 2 bases at V and 10 bases at J, with 12 bases in the middle. Per the germline V gene, CDR1 is MNHEY and CDR2 is SVGEGT. This CDR3 is built from 13 residues. CDR3 coding DNA: TGTGCCAGCAGTTACGGGGGCTTTGGTCCCCAGCATTTT. It encodes CASSYGGFGPQHF.

This clone was observed once. The chain has TRBV11-2 and TRBJ1-2; D not resolved. Germline values: CDR1 SGHAT, CDR2 FQNNGV. This CDR3 is 12 amino acids long. V shed 7 bases and J shed 1 base, with 7 bases lying between them. CDR3 sequence reads: CASKPFNYGYTF. In nucleotides, the CDR3 is TGTGCCAGCAAGCCGTTTAACTATGGCTACACCTTC.

This chain uses TRBV6-2 or TRBV6-3 with TRBJ2-6, with 8 bases aligning to TRBD1. J gave up 1 base and V 2 bases, and 4 bases lay outside the gene matches. The germline V gene has CDR1 MNHEY and CDR2 SVGEGT. The CDR3 has 17 residues. The CDR3 reads CASSYGTGESGANVLTF. CDR3 nucleotide sequence: TGTGCCAGCAGTTACGGGACAGGAGAATCTGGGGCCAACGTCCTGACTTTC.

This chain connects TRBV7-8 to TRBJ2-3; D perhaps matches TRBD1 (6 bases). Per the germline V gene, CDR1 is SGHVS and CDR2 is FQNEAQ. This CDR3 region has 15 residues. The V end was cut by 7 bases, the J end by 0 bases, with 14 bases between. CDR3 sequence: CASTSRGFSTDTQYF. CDR3 bases: TGTGCCAGCACTTCCAGGGGCTTTAGCACAGATACGCAGTATTTT.

The V call is TRBV3-1 (or the pseudogene TRBV3-2), the J call TRBJ1-2; D ambiguous. Germline V gives CDR1 LGHDT, CDR2 YNNKEL (reference sequence). V lost 4 bases and J 6 bases, leaving 12 bases between the germline ends. This CDR3 spans 13 amino acids. The CDR3 region has the DNA TGTGCCAGCAGCCCGATCGGTAGTAATGGCTACACCTTC. Protein: CASSPIGSNGYTF.

This clone has only a few counts. This chain joins TRBV20-1 and TRBJ1-1, with D maybe TRBD1 (5 bases). V dropped 6 bases and J dropped 9 bases, with 11 bases sitting between them. The CDR3 loop spans 10 amino acids. Germline CDR1 reads DFQATT; CDR2 reads SNEGSKA (reference sequence). As DNA, the CDR3 is TGCAGTGCCCAGGCAGGGAAAGCTTTCTTT. This codes for CSAQAGKAFF.

The chain combines TRBV4-2 with TRBJ1-1, with D perhaps TRBD1 (5 bases). CDR3 length: 16 amino acids. Trimming removed 0 bases from V and 3 bases from J, with 14 bases in between. Germline V gene lookup returns CDR1 LGHNA and CDR2 YNFKEQ. The CDR3 protein is CASSQDQAGPDTEAFF. The CDR3 DNA is TGTGCCAGCAGCCAAGATCAGGCAGGGCCCGACACTGAAGCTTTCTTT.